This passage covers 25 T cell receptor beta chains from one sample sequenced in a study of blood T cell repertoires in COVID-19. TCRdb's table, derived via immunoSEQ multiplex PCR, lists solely in-frame clones and lacks some. The table records 180,000 or so clones, around 84% of them present only once. The sample comprised peripheral blood. The receptors derive from a woman in her 70s with COVID-19, enrolled during active disease.

The chain combines TRBV6-5 with TRBJ1-2, with TRBD1 identical over 8 bases. This CDR3 has 15 residues. The germline V gene has CDR1 MNHEY and CDR2 SVGAGI. V shed 6 bases, J shed 7 bases, and the junction held 13 bases outside the gene matches. The DNA for the CDR3 is TGTGCCAGCAGGGCCCCAGGGACAGGCGCTTTTGGCTACACCTTC. Its translation: CASRAPGTGAFGYTF.

A single count supports this clone. This rearrangement joins TRBV2 to TRBJ1-3; D ambiguous. CDR1 is SNHLY, CDR2 FYNNEI, per germline. CDR3 length equals 13 residues. The V and J ends lost 4 bases and 3 bases respectively, with 7 bases between them. CDR3 sequence (DNA): TGTGCCAGCAGTGTAGGAGATGGAAACACCATATATTTT. It specifies CASSVGDGNTIYF.

The genes are TRBV7-6 and TRBJ2-1; TRBD2 is a possible D gene (5 bases). The germline gives CDR1 SGHVS, CDR2 FNYEAQ. V dropped 2 bases and J dropped 3 bases, with 20 bases sitting between them. The CDR3 extends over 18 amino acids. The chain's CDR3 is CASSLRVNLRAGYNEQFF. The CDR3 bases are TGTGCCAGCAGCTTAAGGGTTAATCTGCGGGCTGGCTACAATGAGCAGTTCTTC.

The V call is TRBV5-1, the J call TRBJ1-5, with a tentative D call TRBD1 (5 bases). CDR3 size: 14 residues. The germline V gene has CDR1 SGHRS and CDR2 YFSETQ. V was cut by 3 bases and J by 9 bases, with 16 bases left in between. The CDR3 sequence is CASSSTGDESPQHF. For the CDR3, the DNA is TGCGCCAGCAGCTCTACAGGAGACGAATCGCCCCAGCATTTT. Full variable domain (missing parts from reference TRBV5-1 and TRBJ1-5): KAGVTQTPRYLIKTRGQQVTLSCSPISGHRSVSWYQQTPGQGLQFLFEYFSETQRNKGNFPGRFSGRQFSNSRSEMNVSTLELGDSALYLCASSSTGDESPQHFGDGTRLSIL.

Notes on this clone: One end of the junction fails to match germline, which may point to a read error. V and J are TRBV6-6 and TRBJ1-1; TRBD1 aligns across 7 bases. The CDR3 totals 13 residues. CDR1 and CDR2 (germline): MNHNY, SVGAGI (reference sequence). CDR3 loop: CTSSTNRGLEAFF. In DNA, the CDR3 is TGTACCAGCAGCACGAACAGGGGCCTAGAAGCTTTCTTT.

This chain links TRBV10-1 with TRBJ2-5; no reliable D call. This CDR3 spans 12 amino acids. Trimming removed 3 bases from V and 1 base from J, with 3 bases in between. Germline V CDR1 and CDR2: WNHNN, SYGVQD (reference sequence). CDR3 nucleotide sequence: TGCGCCAGCAGTGATCTCCAAGAGACCCAGTACTTC. Protein: CASSDLQETQYF.

This chain joins TRBV6-1 and TRBJ2-2; D possibly corresponds to TRBD1 (6 bases). Trimming took off 1 base at V and 3 bases at J, with 6 bases between the two ends. CDR1 and CDR2 from the germline V gene are MNHNS and SASEGT. The CDR3 contains 14 residues. The chain's CDR3 is CASSEGTDTGELFF. CDR3 in DNA: TGTGCCAGCAGTGAAGGGACAGACACCGGGGAGCTGTTTTTT.

The chain couples TRBV5-1 to TRBJ1-1; D is unclear. From germline, CDR1 is SGHRS and CDR2 YFSETQ. This CDR3 is 14 amino acids long. Trimming cost V 7 bases and J 1 base, with 14 bases left between them. The CDR3 sequence: CASGERAANTEAFF. In DNA, the CDR3 is TGCGCCAGCGGCGAGCGGGCCGCGAACACTGAAGCTTTCTTT.

The V call is TRBV14, the J call TRBJ2-1, with 7 bases lining up with TRBD1. The germline gives CDR1 SGHDN, CDR2 FVKESK. CDR3 length: 15 amino acids. Trimming took 3 bases from V and 5 from J; bases not matched to a gene: 7. CDR3: CASSHRQGVHNEQFF. For the CDR3, the DNA is TGTGCCAGCAGCCACAGACAGGGCGTCCACAATGAGCAGTTCTTC.

The rearrangement joins TRBV7-2 to TRBJ2-1; weak D call: TRBD1 (6 bases). The CDR3 sequence is 13 residues long. Germline CDR1 SGHTA, CDR2 FQGNSA. Trimming removed 3 bases from V and 9 bases from J, with 12 bases in between. DNA for the CDR3: TGTGCCAGCAGCTTGCTACAGGGCGGTGAGCAGTTCTTC. Amino acid sequence: CASSLLQGGEQFF.

Only one count was recorded for this clone. The V and J genes are TRBV7-9 and TRBJ1-2; 8 bases match TRBD1. Germline CDR1 reads SEHNR; CDR2 reads FQNEAQ (reference sequence). With 5 bases clipped from V and 4 bases from J, the junction kept 12 bases outside the gene matches. The CDR3 extends over 16 amino acids. In DNA, the CDR3 is TGTGCCAGCAGCCCCGCTTCTACGACAGGGGCCTATGGCTACACCTTC. Encoded protein: CASSPASTTGAYGYTF.

This chain uses TRBV10-3 with TRBJ2-7; weak D call: TRBD2 (6 bases). V gave up 3 bases and J gave up 5 bases, with 14 bases separating them. Germline lookup yields CDR1 ENHRY and CDR2 SYGVKD. CDR3 length: 14 residues. CDR3 region: CAISDTSGVNEQYV. The CDR3 coding sequence is TGTGCCATCAGTGACACCTCGGGGGTTAACGAGCAGTACGTC.

This clone was found a few times. This chain uses TRBV28 with TRBJ2-3; D perhaps matches TRBD1 (5 bases). The germline V gene has CDR1 MDHEN and CDR2 SYDVKM. CDR3 length: 16 residues. Trimming took 3 bases from V and 6 from J, leaving 19 bases between them. CDR3 bases: TGTGCCAGCAGTTTTTACGTGGGCCAGGGTGCGGATACGCAGTATTTT. Amino acid sequence: CASSFYVGQGADTQYF.

The chain links TRBV19 to TRBJ2-6; 7 nucleotides agree with TRBD2. Germline CDR1 and CDR2: LNHDA and SQIVND (reference sequence). The CDR3 is 13 residues long. Germline trimming cut 8 bases from V and 4 bases from J; bases unmatched to any gene: 2. Here the CDR3 reads CASGGVGANVLTF. The DNA for the CDR3 is TGTGCCAGTGGGGGGGTCGGGGCCAACGTCCTGACTTTC.

V gene TRBV28 combines with J gene TRBJ1-2; D is ambiguous. This CDR3 spans 12 amino acids. Germline V gene data show CDR1 as MDHEN and CDR2 as SYDVKM. Trimming removed 3 bases at V and 4 bases at J, with 6 bases between. CDR3 loop: CASSFFSYGYTF. In DNA form, the CDR3 reads TGTGCCAGCAGTTTTTTCTCCTATGGCTACACCTTC.

This CDR3 is CASSEATGGFLDGYTF. The CDR3 DNA reads as TGTGCCAGCAGTGAAGCTACAGGGGGCTTTTTAGATGGCTACACCTTC. This chain connects TRBV6-1 to TRBJ1-2; TRBD1 matches at 9 bases. CDR3 length equals 16 residues. V lost 0 bases to trimming and J lost 6 bases; unmatched junction nucleotides: 8. From germline, CDR1 is MNHNS and CDR2 SASEGT.

The gene calls are TRBV19 and TRBJ2-1, with a possible D match to TRBD2 (6 bases). The germline gives CDR1 LNHDA, CDR2 SQIVND (reference sequence). The germline V and J ends were trimmed by 6 bases and 0 bases, with 24 bases remaining between them. CDR3 length: 19 residues. CDR3 amino acids: CASRGSSVQSFFSYNEQFF. The CDR3 nucleotides read TGTGCCAGTAGAGGATCTAGCGTCCAGTCATTCTTCTCCTACAATGAGCAGTTCTTC.

The V and J genes are TRBV5-4 and TRBJ2-6; 7 positions match TRBD1. The CDR3 has 18 residues. V trimming: 4 bases; J trimming: 4 bases; junction bases outside the gene matches: 14. Looked up from germline, CDR1 is SGHNT and CDR2 is YYREEE (reference sequence). Written as DNA, the CDR3 is TGTGCCAGCAGCCCTGCGACAGGGAGCTTTACCGGGGCCAACGTCCTGACTTTC. It codes for CASSPATGSFTGANVLTF.

This chain connects TRBV4-1 to TRBJ2-1, with TRBD1 identical over 7 bases. The CDR3 totals 16 residues. The V and J ends lost 4 bases and 3 bases, in that order; junction bases with no gene match: 9. From germline, CDR1 is MGHRA and CDR2 YSYEKL. In DNA form, the CDR3 reads TGCGCCAGCAGCCCCGAATCCGGGACAGTCTACAATGAGCAGTTCTTC. It specifies CASSPESGTVYNEQFF.

The chain links TRBV11-2 to TRBJ2-5, with 7 bases lining up with TRBD2. The germline CDR1 and CDR2 sequences are SGHAT and FQNNGV. The CDR3 contains 13 residues. After removal of 4 bases from V and 7 bases from J, the junction contained 6 bases not matched to a gene. The CDR3 nucleotides are TGTGCCAGCAGCTCCGGACTAGAAGGGACCCAGTACTTC. It is translated as CASSSGLEGTQYF. Variable domain in full (rest from reference TRBV11-2 and TRBJ2-5): EAGVAQSPRYKIIEKRQSVAFWCNPISGHATLYWYQQILGQGPKLLIQFQNNGVVDDSQLPKDRFSAERLKGVDSTLKIQPAKLEDSAVYLCASSSGLEGTQYFGPGTRLLVL.

The chain recombines TRBV5-1 with TRBJ2-1; no definite D call. The germline V gene has CDR1 SGHRS and CDR2 YFSETQ. The length of the CDR3 is 13 residues. V was clipped by 4 bases and J by 4 bases, with 9 bases between them. For the CDR3, the DNA is TGCGCCAGCAGCCACGGAGCTTACAATGAGCAGTTCTTC. This gives the protein CASSHGAYNEQFF.

The chain links TRBV14 to TRBJ1-2; 8 bases line up with TRBD1. This CDR3 is built from 15 residues. J lost 2 bases, V lost 1 base, and 3 bases had no gene match. Germline V gene lookup returns CDR1 SGHDN and CDR2 FVKESK. In DNA form, the CDR3 reads TGTGCCAGCAGCCAAGTAAGGACAGGGAACTATGGCTACACCTTC. This sequence encodes CASSQVRTGNYGYTF. The whole variable domain, filled in from reference TRBV14 and TRBJ1-2, reads EAGVTQFPSHSVIEKGQTVTLRCDPISGHDNLYWYRRVMGKEIKFLLHFVKESKQDESGMPNNRFLAERTGGTYSTLKVQPAELEDSGVYFCASSQVRTGNYGYTFGSGTRLTVV.

The rearrangement uses TRBV29-1 and TRBJ2-1; D may be TRBD2 (6 bases). V dropped 5 bases and J dropped 0 bases, with 11 bases sitting between them. Germline V gene data show CDR1 as SQVTM and CDR2 as ANQGSEA. The CDR3 is 14 amino acids. CDR3 residues: CSVQSGSSYNEQFF. The CDR3 DNA reads TGCAGCGTTCAAAGCGGGTCCTCCTACAATGAGCAGTTCTTC.

In its sample, this clone was seen a few times. V usage is TRBV5-1 and J usage is TRBJ1-6; TRBD1 matches 10 bases. Germline-derived CDR1 and CDR2 are SGHRS and YFSETQ. The J segment lost 5 bases and the V segment lost 4 bases, leaving 3 bases of the junction unmatched. The CDR3 sequence is 15 residues long. CDR3 region: CASSIGTGDNSPLHF. In DNA, the CDR3 is TGCGCCAGCAGCATCGGGACAGGGGATAATTCACCCCTCCACTTT.

The chain uses TRBV18 and TRBJ2-7, with D perhaps matching TRBD2 (7 bases). The germline V and J ends were trimmed by 6 bases and 3 bases, with 12 bases remaining between them. The CDR3 consists of 13 residues. Germline CDR1 reads KGHSH; CDR2 reads LQKENI. In nucleotides, the CDR3 is TGTGCCAGCTCTAGGGGGGGAAACTACGAGCAGTACGTC. It encodes CASSRGGNYEQYV.